The 28 T cell receptor beta chains in this list originate from one sample, sequenced in a study of molecular identifiers for immune sequencing clone quantification. TCRdb used MiXCR to reprocess the PCR reads, holding one entry per CDR3 protein. The sample yields around 65,000 distinct CDR3 sequences, around 17% seen once. Sequenced sample: naive CD8+ T cells from blood, with Jurkat cell RNA spiked in. Subset defined: FACS-sorted CD8+CD4-CCR7+CD45RA+ naive T cells. These receptors all stem from a human donor in good health. Some libraries in this study had Jurkat cell RNA spiked in.

This clonotype was detected only a few times. The V gene is TRBV7-9, the J gene TRBJ2-2, with D unclear. The CDR3 consists of 13 residues. With 5 bases removed from V and 1 base from J, the gap between germline ends came to 5 bases. Germline CDR1 is SEHNR and CDR2 is FQNEAQ (reference sequence). In DNA, the CDR3 is TGTGCCAGCAGCGAGGAGAACACCGGGGAGCTGTTTTTT. Protein: CASSEENTGELFF.

This clonotype was counted many times. V usage is TRBV19 and J usage is TRBJ1-2; TRBD1 matches at 7 bases. V lost 8 bases to trimming and J lost 4 bases; unmatched junction nucleotides: 10. Germline CDR1 LNHDA, CDR2 SQIVND (reference sequence). The CDR3 consists of 14 residues. The CDR3 nucleotides are TGTGCCAGTCAAGTATCAGGGGACAGCTATGGCTACACCTTC. The encoded protein is CASQVSGDSYGYTF.

This clonotype was counted at least ten times. J is TRBJ2-3 and V is TRBV7-8; D is unclear. The CDR3 totals 14 residues. Trimming took 0 bases from V and 2 from J, leaving 6 bases between them. Germline CDR1 and CDR2: SGHVS and FQNEAQ. The CDR3 here is CASSLATFTDTQYF. Here the CDR3 DNA reads TGTGCCAGCAGCTTAGCGACGTTCACAGATACGCAGTATTTT.

On this clonotype: A read error is possible here, since a much larger clone lies one base away. V gene TRBV6-1 combines with J gene TRBJ2-5; 14 nucleotides line up with TRBD2. V lost 2 bases and J lost 0; bases outside the gene matches: 5. Germline V CDR1 and CDR2: MNHNS, SASEGT. The CDR3 contains 18 residues. The CDR3 DNA reads TGTGCCAGCAGTGAATCGGGACTAGCGGGAGCGTACCAAGAGACCCAGTACTTC. This sequence encodes CASSESGLAGAYQETQYF.

This clonotype appeared many times. The chain is built from TRBV6-1 and TRBJ1-5; 7 bases align to TRBD1. The CDR3 contains 17 residues. Germline lookup yields CDR1 MNHNS and CDR2 SASEGT. The V segment lost 1 base and the J segment 3 bases; nucleotides outside the gene matches: 9. CDR3 DNA: TGTGCCAGCAGTGAAGATTTAGGGACAGAGATCAATCAGCCCCAGCATTTT. Translating it yields CASSEDLGTEINQPQHF.

There are many counts of this clonotype. The chain carries TRBV10-3 and TRBJ2-2; 8 positions match TRBD1. Trimming cost V 6 bases and J 0 bases; bases outside gene matches: 15. CDR3 length: 19 amino acids. Germline CDR1 is ENHRY and CDR2 is SYGVKD. The CDR3 DNA reads as TGTGCCATCAGCCTTCCCCACGATGGGACAGGAGCGAACACCGGGGAGCTGTTTTTT. Its protein product is CAISLPHDGTGANTGELFF.

This clonotype was picked up many times. The CDR3 DNA sequence: TGTGCCAGCAGCTTGGAGCTAGCGGCAACAGATACGCAGTATTTT. It codes for CASSLELAATDTQYF. The chain combines TRBV5-4 with TRBJ2-3; TRBD2 matches 7 bases. The germline V gene encodes CDR1 SGHNT and CDR2 YYREEE (reference sequence). This CDR3 spans 15 amino acids. V shed 0 bases and J 3 bases; nucleotides not matched to a gene: 4.

This clonotype was observed at least ten times. The chain carries TRBV5-1 and TRBJ2-5; no firm D call. The CDR3 has 11 residues. Germline V gene lookup returns CDR1 SGHRS and CDR2 YFSETQ. With 0 bases removed from V and 5 bases from J, the gap between germline ends came to 2 bases. The CDR3 sequence is CASSLDETQYF. In nucleotides, the CDR3 is TGCGCCAGCAGCTTGGACGAGACCCAGTACTTC.

This clonotype was picked up a small number of times. This clone may be a read error of a much larger clone one base away. The chain combines TRBV28 with TRBJ2-4, with 9 bases that match TRBD2. The CDR3 is 18 amino acids. Looked up from germline, CDR1 is MDHEN and CDR2 is SYDVKM. This CDR3 is CASSLGSPAGGPKNVQYF. The CDR3 DNA sequence: TGTGCCAGCAGTTTAGGGTCCCCAGCGGGAGGTCCCAAAAACGTTCAGTACTTC.

This clonotype was recorded many times. The chain is built from TRBV18 and TRBJ2-7, with 14 positions matching TRBD2. CDR3 length: 17 amino acids. Trimming at V came to 5 bases and at J to 4 bases, leaving 10 bases not matched to a gene. CDR1 KGHSH and CDR2 LQKENI come from the germline V gene. The CDR3 protein is CASSDDFGTSGSYEQYF. Written as DNA, the CDR3 is TGTGCCAGCTCAGATGACTTTGGGACTAGCGGGAGTTACGAGCAGTACTTC.

In its sample, this clonotype was seen many times. This chain links TRBV28 with TRBJ2-7; 8 bases agree with TRBD1. The CDR3 contains 14 residues. The V segment lost 6 bases and the J segment 3 bases; nucleotides outside the gene matches: 7. CDR1 is MDHEN and CDR2 is SYDVKM in the germline V gene. The CDR3 sequence: CASSLSGQGYEQYF. The CDR3 DNA is TGTGCCAGCAGCCTGTCCGGACAGGGCTACGAGCAGTACTTC.

As regards this clonotype: This may stem from a read error, because a much larger clone lies one nucleotide away. This chain uses TRBV7-8 with TRBJ1-1, with TRBD1 as a possible D gene (5 bases). The ends were cut back, 4 bases at V and 0 bases at J, with 12 bases in the middle. Germline V lookup: CDR1 SGHVS, CDR2 FQNEAQ. The CDR3 totals 15 residues. CDR3 nucleotides: TGTGCCAGCAGCTACGACAGACAGATGAACACTGAAGCTTTCTTT. Its protein product is CASSYDRQMNTEAFF. Based on the CDR3 plus reference TRBV7-8 and TRBJ1-1, the full variable domain is GAGVSQSPRYKVAKRGQDVALRCDPISGHVSLFWYQQALGQGPEFLTYFQNEAQLDKSGLPSDRFFAERPEGSVSTLKIQRTQQEDSAVYLCASSYDRQMNTEAFFGQGTRLTVV.

V and J are TRBV4-1 and TRBJ1-2; no clear D gene. Germline V gene data show CDR1 as MGHRA and CDR2 as YSYEKL. V was shortened by 0 bases and J by 0 bases, with 8 bases between the two germline ends. This CDR3 has 15 amino acids. Here the CDR3 DNA reads TGCGCCAGCAGCCAAGAAAACAGCGCTAACTATGGCTACACCTTC. As protein: CASSQENSANYGYTF.

This clonotype came up many times. The chain carries TRBV18 and TRBJ1-5; D is possibly TRBD1 (6 bases). V shed 4 bases and J shed 7 bases, with 20 bases lying between them. The CDR3 consists of 16 residues. In germline, CDR1 is KGHSH, CDR2 LQKENI. The CDR3 DNA reads TGTGCCAGCTCACTTCTAGGCAGGGGCGCGGGGCAGCCCCAGCATTTT. Its protein product is CASSLLGRGAGQPQHF. The full variable domain, rest sourced from reference TRBV18 and TRBJ1-5, is NAGVMQNPRHLVRRRGQEARLRCSPMKGHSHVYWYRQLPEEGLKFMVYLQKENIIDESGMPKERFSAEFPKEGPSILRIQQVVRGDSAAYFCASSLLGRGAGQPQHFGDGTRLSIL.

This clonotype was seen at least ten times. This chain joins TRBV20-1 and TRBJ2-1; D perhaps matches TRBD1 (5 bases). CDR3 length: 14 residues. The germline gives CDR1 DFQATT, CDR2 SNEGSKA (reference sequence). The V gene lost 6 bases and the J gene lost 3 bases, with 15 bases spanning the gap. The CDR3 spells CSARRPTDYNEQFF. CDR3 sequence (DNA): TGCAGTGCCAGAAGACCGACAGACTACAATGAGCAGTTCTTC.

About this clonotype itself: This may be a read error: a much more frequent sequence differs by one nucleotide. This chain connects TRBV12-3 or TRBV12-4 to TRBJ1-2; no clear D. The CDR3 contains 14 residues. V was clipped by 4 bases and J by 6 bases, with 15 bases between them. Here the CDR3 reads CASSYQTANHGYTF. CDR3 DNA sequence: TGTGCCAGCAGTTACCAGACGGCGAACCATGGCTACACCTTC.

The CDR3 is CSARGLLGGQEQFF. CDR3 bases: TGCAGTGCTAGAGGGTTGCTGGGTGGACAGGAGCAGTTCTTC. J is TRBJ2-1 and V is TRBV20-1, with a weak D call TRBD1 (6 bases). Germline V lookup: CDR1 DFQATT, CDR2 SNEGSKA (reference sequence). V was trimmed by 1 base and J by 10 bases, leaving 17 bases between them. The CDR3 totals 14 residues.

This clonotype occurred many times. The chain couples TRBV20-1 to TRBJ2-3; D is unclear. This CDR3 region has 15 residues. The germline V gene encodes CDR1 DFQATT and CDR2 SNEGSKA (reference sequence). Trimming took 3 bases from V and 2 from J, leaving 15 bases between them. The CDR3 loop reads CSASFYWTDTDTQYF. Written as DNA, the CDR3 is TGCAGTGCTAGTTTCTACTGGACGGACACAGATACGCAGTATTTT.

Regarding this clonotype: A much larger clone differs by one base, so this may be a read error. The chain has TRBV19 and TRBJ1-1, with TRBD1 matching 8 bases. This CDR3 has 15 amino acids. Germline loops: CDR1 LNHDA, CDR2 SQIVND (reference sequence). The CDR3 spells CASTQGAARNAEAFF. CDR3 coding DNA: TGTGCCAGTACCCAGGGGGCAGCAAGGAACGCTGAAGCTTTCTTT.

This clonotype was seen only a few times. A much larger clone lies a single base off, so this may be a read error. V usage is TRBV7-9 and J usage is TRBJ2-5; 7 bases match TRBD1. The CDR3 totals 16 residues. CDR1 and CDR2 (germline): SEHNR, FQNEAQ (reference sequence). In nucleotides, the CDR3 is TGTGCCAGCAGTTTAGCCCCCATACAGGGGCAAGAGACCCAGTGCTTC. It encodes CASSLAPIQGQETQCF.

As concerns this clonotype: This clone may be a read error of a much larger clone one base away. This CDR3 is missing its conserved last phenylalanine or tryptophan, likely due to a read error. This chain uses TRBV13 with TRBJ2-3, with 7 bases identical to TRBD1. The CDR3 has 15 residues. Germline V gene data show CDR1 as PRHDT and CDR2 as FYEKMQ (reference sequence). V gave up 3 bases and J gave up 1 base; unmatched junction bases: 4. In nucleotides, the CDR3 is TGTGCCAGCAGCTTTACAGGGGTGGGCACAGATACGCAGTATCTT. This gives the protein CASSFTGVGTDTQYL.

At least ten counts were recorded for this clonotype. This rearrangement joins TRBV5-1 to TRBJ2-7; possibly TRBD2 for D (5 bases). Looked up from germline, CDR1 is SGHRS and CDR2 is YFSETQ. Trimming stripped 5 bases from V and 0 bases from J, with 12 bases between. This CDR3 is built from 14 residues. CDR3 amino acids: CASSSGISSYEQYF. DNA for the CDR3: TGCGCCAGCAGTTCGGGGATAAGCTCCTACGAGCAGTACTTC.

This clonotype was recorded many times. The chain links TRBV7-2 to TRBJ2-5; TRBD2 aligns across 8 bases. The CDR3 sequence is 15 residues long. With V trimmed by 5 bases and J by 5 bases, 10 bases remained unmatched. The germline V gene encodes CDR1 SGHTA and CDR2 FQGNSA. The chain's CDR3 is CASSHNSGIAETQYF. The DNA for the CDR3 is TGTGCCAGCAGCCACAATAGCGGGATCGCGGAGACCCAGTACTTC.

V is TRBV4-2 and J is TRBJ2-7; 9 bases agree with TRBD2. The CDR3 is made up of 15 amino acids. Germline lookup yields CDR1 LGHNA and CDR2 YNFKEQ. V gave up 1 base and J gave up 0 bases; unmatched junction bases: 1. CDR3 sequence (DNA): TGTGCCAGCAGCCAAGGGACTAGCGCCTCCTACGAGCAGTACTTC. Translation gives CASSQGTSASYEQYF.

This clonotype was seen at least ten times. The chain carries TRBV20-1 and TRBJ2-3; 7 nucleotides align to TRBD2. Germline V gene lookup returns CDR1 DFQATT and CDR2 SNEGSKA (reference sequence). CDR3 length equals 18 residues. Trimming at V came to 4 bases and at J to 7 bases, leaving 23 bases not matched to a gene. CDR3 amino acids: CSATQQSYSGTHTNTQYF. For the CDR3, the DNA is TGCAGTGCTACCCAGCAATCGTACAGCGGGACCCACACGAATACGCAGTATTTT.

To note about this clonotype: A much larger clone is a single base away; this may be a read error. The rearrangement links TRBV6-6 to TRBJ1-1, with 9 bases that match TRBD1. The CDR3 totals 17 residues. The germline CDR1 and CDR2 sequences are MNHNY and SVGAGI (reference sequence). In DNA, the CDR3 is TGTGCCAGCAGTAAACCAAACGCCGGGACAGGGAACCCTGAAGCTTTCTTT. Amino acids: CASSKPNAGTGNPEAFF.

About this clonotype: A much larger clone lies a single base off, so this may be a read error. It is likely a read error, because the conserved phenylalanine at the end of the CDR3 is missing. This sequence joins TRBV30 and TRBJ1-1, with TRBD1 identical over 7 bases. The germline V gene encodes CDR1 GTSNPN and CDR2 SVGIG (reference sequence). The trim removed 8 bases at V and 2 bases at J, leaving 8 bases unmatched. The CDR3 has 13 amino acids. As DNA, the CDR3 is TGTGCCAGGACCCCAGGGGGAAACACTGAAGCTTTCTCT. Translating it yields CARTPGGNTEAFS.

This clonotype was observed many times. J is TRBJ2-4 and V is TRBV7-9; no definite D call. Trimming left V 8 bases short and J 0 bases short, with 11 bases between. The CDR3 is 14 residues long. The germline V gene has CDR1 SEHNR and CDR2 FQNEAQ (reference sequence). The CDR3 region has the DNA TGTGCCAGCCCTGATCCCCTAGCCAAAAACATTCAGTACTTC. The encoded protein is CASPDPLAKNIQYF. The full variable domain, its missing parts supplied by reference TRBV7-9 and TRBJ2-4, is DTGVSQNPRHKITKRGQNVTFRCDPISEHNRLYWYRQTLGQGPEFLTYFQNEAQLEKSRLLSDRFSAERPKGSFSTLEIQRTEQGDSAMYLCASPDPLAKNIQYFGAGTRLSVL.